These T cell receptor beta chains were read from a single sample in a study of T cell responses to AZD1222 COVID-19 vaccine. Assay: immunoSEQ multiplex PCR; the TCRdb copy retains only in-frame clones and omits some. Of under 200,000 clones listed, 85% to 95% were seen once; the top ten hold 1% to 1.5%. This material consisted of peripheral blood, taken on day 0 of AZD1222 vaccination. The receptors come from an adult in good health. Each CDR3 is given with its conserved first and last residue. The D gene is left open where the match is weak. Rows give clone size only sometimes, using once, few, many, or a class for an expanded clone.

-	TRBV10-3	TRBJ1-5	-	TGTGCCATCAGTGAGTCGTTCAGGGCCCATAGCAATCAGCCCCAGCATTTT	CAISESFRAHSNQPQHF
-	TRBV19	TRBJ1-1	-	TGTGCCAGTAGTATAGGCAGGGGAGGTATAACTGAAGCTTTCTTT	CASSIGRGGITEAFF
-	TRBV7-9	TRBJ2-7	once	TGTGCCAGCAGCTTAGCCTGGGACATAGTTTCCTCCTACGAGCAGTACTTC	CASSLAWDIVSSYEQYF
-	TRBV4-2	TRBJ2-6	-	TGTGCCAGCAGCCAAGATTTGGTGAGCTCTGGGGCCAACGTCCTGACTTTC	CASSQDLVSSGANVLTF
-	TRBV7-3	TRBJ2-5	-	TGTGCCAGCAGCTTAATTGCAGGGCAAGAGACCCAGTACTTC	CASSLIAGQETQYF
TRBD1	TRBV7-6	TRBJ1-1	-	TGTGCCAGCAGCTGGGCAGGGGGGGCGAACACTGAAGCTTTCTTT	CASSWAGGANTEAFF
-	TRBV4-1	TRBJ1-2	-	TGCGCCAGCAGCCAAGATCACAGGGACTCTGGCTACACCTTC	CASSQDHRDSGYTF
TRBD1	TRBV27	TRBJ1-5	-	TGTGCCAGCAGTTTAGAGGGGGCGGTCCAGCCCCAGCATTTT	CASSLEGAVQPQHF
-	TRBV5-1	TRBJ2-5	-	TGCGCCAGCAGCTTGGACACACAAGAGACCCAGTACTTC	CASSLDTQETQYF
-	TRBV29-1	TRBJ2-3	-	TGCAGCGTTGAAGCCAGGGCTGGCACAGATACGCAGTATTTT	CSVEARAGTDTQYF
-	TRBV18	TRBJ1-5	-	TGTGCCAGCTCACCACAGCTCAGCATTAGCAATCAGCCCCAGCATTTT	CASSPQLSISNQPQHF
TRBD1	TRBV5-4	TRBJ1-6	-	TGTGCCAGCACCCTGCAGGGGACAGCAAATTCACCCCTCCACTTT	CASTLQGTANSPLHF
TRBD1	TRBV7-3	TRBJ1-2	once	TGTGCCAGCAGCCCTCAGGGGGGTGTCCTTAGTGACTATGGCTACACCTTC	CASSPQGGVLSDYGYTF
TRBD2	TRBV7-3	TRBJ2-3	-	TGTGCCAGCAGCTTATTGCGGGGGGAAGATACGCAGTATTTT	CASSLLRGEDTQYF
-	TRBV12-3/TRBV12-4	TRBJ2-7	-	TGTGCCAGCAGTTTAGCTGCCTACGAGCAGTACTTC	CASSLAAYEQYF
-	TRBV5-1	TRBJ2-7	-	TGCGCCAGCAGCTTAGGGGTAGGGCACCGCTACGAGCAGTACTTC	CASSLGVGHRYEQYF
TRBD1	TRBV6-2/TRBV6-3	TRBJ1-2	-	TGTGCCAGCAGTTACTCGGTAAGAGGACAGGGAACCTATGGCTACACCTTC	CASSYSVRGQGTYGYTF
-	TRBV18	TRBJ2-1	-	TGTGCCAGCTCACCAATGGGAGGGGGAAATTACAATGAGCAGTTCTTC	CASSPMGGGNYNEQFF
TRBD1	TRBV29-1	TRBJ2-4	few	TGCAGCGTTGCTATGACAGGGTCGGTAAACATTCAGTACTTC	CSVAMTGSVNIQYF
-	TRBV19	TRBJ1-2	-	TGTGCCAGTACCCCCCGGTTGGGGACTTATGGCTACACCTTC	CASTPRLGTYGYTF
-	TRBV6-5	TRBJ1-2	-	TGTGCCAGCAGTTACTCGCGCAGGGTGGGCTATGGCTACACCTTC	CASSYSRRVGYGYTF
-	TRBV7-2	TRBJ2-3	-	TGTGCCAGCAGCTTAGAGCGGCTCCGCCGGGATACGCAGTATTTT	CASSLERLRRDTQYF
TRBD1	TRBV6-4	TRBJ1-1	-	TGTGCCAGCAGTGAGGGACAGGGGGGTAGGGAAGCTTTCTTT	CASSEGQGGREAFF
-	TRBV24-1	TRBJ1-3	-	TGTGCCACCAGTACCGCTGAAGGCACCATATATTTT	CATSTAEGTIYF
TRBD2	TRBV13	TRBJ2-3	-	TGTGCCAGCACTCAGGGACTAGCCGAGGCAGATACGCAGTATTTT	CASTQGLAEADTQYF
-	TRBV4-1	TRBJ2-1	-	TGCGCCAGCAGCCAAGTTTTGCGGCGGGGAAGCTCCTACAATGAGCAGTTCTTC	CASSQVLRRGSSYNEQFF
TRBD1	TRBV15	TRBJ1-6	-	TGTGCCACCAGCACACGGATGGGGACAGTCAATTCACCCCTCCACTTT	CATSTRMGTVNSPLHF
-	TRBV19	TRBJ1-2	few	TGTGCCAGTAGTGTCCAGGGAGCCGCGGTTGGAGGCTACACCTTC	CASSVQGAAVGGYTF
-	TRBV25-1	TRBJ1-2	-	TGTGCCAGCTACGAGCCCCACTATGGCTACACCTTC	CASYEPHYGYTF
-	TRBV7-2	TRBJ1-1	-	TGTGCCAGCACCTTAGGAACATGGGGGGGCACTGAAGCTTTCTTT	CASTLGTWGGTEAFF
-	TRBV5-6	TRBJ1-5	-	TGTGCCAGCAGCTTTGGGCGAGTCAATCAGCCCCAGCATTTT	CASSFGRVNQPQHF
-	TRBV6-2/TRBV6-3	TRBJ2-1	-	TGTGCCAGCAGTTACGGGGCGCCGTCCTACAATGAGCAGTTCTTC	CASSYGAPSYNEQFF
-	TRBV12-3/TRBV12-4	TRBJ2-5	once	TGTGCCAGCTCCGGTTCGGGGGAGACCCAGTACTTC	CASSGSGETQYF
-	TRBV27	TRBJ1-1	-	TGTGCCAGCAGCTCCCTGGCAGGAGCTTTCTTT	CASSSLAGAFF
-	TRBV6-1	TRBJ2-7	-	TGTGCCAGCAGTGAGCGGACCTACGAGCAGTACTTC	CASSERTYEQYF
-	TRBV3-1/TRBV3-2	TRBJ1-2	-	TGTGCCAGCAGCCCAGGAGGGGGATACGGCTATGGCTACACCTTC	CASSPGGGYGYGYTF
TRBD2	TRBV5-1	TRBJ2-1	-	TGCGCCAGCACGGGGGGGCTCGAGAATGAGCAGTTCTTC	CASTGGLENEQFF
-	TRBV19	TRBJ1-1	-	TGTGCCAGTAGTGAACGAGCACAGGCCGAAGCTTTCTTT	CASSERAQAEAFF
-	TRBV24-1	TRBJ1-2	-	TGTGCCACCAGTGAACCCACCACAAAATATGGCTACACCTTC	CATSEPTTKYGYTF
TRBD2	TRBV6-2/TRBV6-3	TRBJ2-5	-	TGTGCCAGCAGTCAAAACCTAGCGGGGGGCGAGACCCAGTACTTC	CASSQNLAGGETQYF
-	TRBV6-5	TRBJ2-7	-	TGTGCCAGCGACAGGAGATCCTACGAGCAGTACTTC	CASDRRSYEQYF
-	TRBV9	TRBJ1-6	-	TGTGCCAGCAGCGTAGTGGACACCTATAATTCACCCCTCCACTTT	CASSVVDTYNSPLHF
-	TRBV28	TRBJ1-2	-	TGTGCCAGCAGTGCCCCTCTGGGGGGGGGCGCTAGTGGCTACACCTTC	CASSAPLGGGASGYTF
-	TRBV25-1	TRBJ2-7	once	TGTGCCAGCACCGAAGGTCGGGGTCTCTCCTACGAGCAGTACTTC	CASTEGRGLSYEQYF
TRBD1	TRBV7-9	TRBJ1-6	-	TGTGCCAGCAGCTTAGTTCGCCTCCGGGACAGTTATAATTCACCCCTCCACTTT	CASSLVRLRDSYNSPLHF
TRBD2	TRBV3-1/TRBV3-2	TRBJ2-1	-	TGTGCCAGCAGCCACGCCAGCGGGGGGGCTAATGAGCAGTTCTTC	CASSHASGGANEQFF
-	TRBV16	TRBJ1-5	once	TGTGCCAGCAGCCCGAACGGACAGACCAATCAGCCCCAGCATTTT	CASSPNGQTNQPQHF
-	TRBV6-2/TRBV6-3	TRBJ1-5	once	TGTGCCAGCTGTTACAGGTTTAATCAGCCCCAGCATTTT	CASCYRFNQPQHF
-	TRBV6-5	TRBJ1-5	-	TGTGCCAGCAGTTTCGGGGCCCATAGCAATCAGCCCCAGCATTTT	CASSFGAHSNQPQHF
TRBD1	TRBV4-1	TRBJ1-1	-	TGCGCCAGCAGCCCCCAGGGGGCCCCGGGACACAAGAACACTGAAGCTTTCTTT	CASSPQGAPGHKNTEAFF
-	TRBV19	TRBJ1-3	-	TGTGCCAGTCTTCGGTCCTCTGGAAACACCATATATTTT	CASLRSSGNTIYF
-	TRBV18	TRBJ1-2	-	TGTGCCAGCTCACCGAACAGCTATGGCTACACCTTC	CASSPNSYGYTF
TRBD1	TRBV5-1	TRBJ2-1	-	TGCGCCAGGGCCGGTGGACAGGGGCATACCTACAATGAGCAGTTCTTC	CARAGGQGHTYNEQFF
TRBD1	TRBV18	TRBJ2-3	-	TGTGCCAGCTCACCGCGGTATGGGACAGGGAGCACAGATACGCAGTATTTT	CASSPRYGTGSTDTQYF
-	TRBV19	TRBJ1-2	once	TGTGCCAGTAGTATTGGGGGTTGGGGGCAACGAGGCTACACCTTC	CASSIGGWGQRGYTF